These T cell receptor beta chains were read from a single sample in a study of T cells after yellow fever vaccination. Using its own MiXCR run on the 5' RACE reads, TCRdb lists one record per CDR3 protein. The sample consists of about 340,000 distinct CDR3 sequences, roughly an eighth of them appearing once. The source material was CD4+ T cells sorted from PBMCs, sampled 15 days after the yellow fever booster vaccination. The origin of the receptors is a man younger than 35 who received the YFV17D yellow fever vaccine. The CDR3 runs from the conserved cysteine through the conserved F or W. The D gene is left open where the match is weak. The size field is filled for only some rows; it gives once, few, many or a size class.

j_call	clone_size	v_call	d_call	cdr3_aa	cdr3_nt
TRBJ1-2	few	TRBV6-1	TRBD1	CASSEVPGQGNGYTF	TGTGCCAGCAGTGAAGTTCCGGGACAGGGCAATGGCTACACCTTC
TRBJ2-5	few	TRBV6-2/TRBV6-3	.	CASSGDQIQETQYF	TGTGCCAGCAGTGGCGACCAGATCCAAGAGACCCAGTACTTC
TRBJ2-7	many	TRBV7-8	.	CASSLLLAGRLYEQYF	TGTGCCAGCAGCTTATTACTGGCGGGGCGGCTCTACGAGCAGTACTTC
TRBJ2-3	few	TRBV6-5	TRBD2	CASSYSYPAGLTDTQYF	TGTGCCAGCAGTTACTCGTATCCAGCGGGGCTAACAGATACGCAGTATTTT
TRBJ2-5	.	TRBV12-5	TRBD1	CASGLAWGQGVGQETQYF	TGTGCTAGTGGTTTGGCCTGGGGACAGGGAGTGGGTCAAGAGACCCAGTACTTC
TRBJ2-7	.	TRBV5-1	.	CASSLRPPPPGQQQYF	TGCGCCAGCAGCTTAAGGCCCCCACCACCGGGGCAGCAGCAGTACTTC
TRBJ2-2	.	TRBV28	.	CASSFVGAKNTGELFF	TGTGCCAGCAGTTTTGTGGGGGCGAAGAACACCGGGGAGCTGTTTTTT
TRBJ2-5	.	TRBV7-3	TRBD2	CASSLQGLAGETQYF	TGTGCCAGCAGCTTACAGGGACTAGCGGGGGAGACCCAGTACTTC
TRBJ2-5	many	TRBV5-1	.	CASSLGRGRETQYF	TGCGCCAGCAGCTTGGGTAGGGGGAGAGAGACCCAGTACTTC
TRBJ2-5	.	TRBV20-1	.	CSAWTRGVGTQYF	TGCAGTGCCTGGACTCGGGGTGTTGGGACCCAGTACTTC
TRBJ2-4	.	TRBV11-3	.	CASSLGAGNIQYF	TGTGCCAGCAGCTTAGGGGCAGGAAACATTCAGTACTTC
TRBJ2-7	few	TRBV7-2	.	CASSPGSGLSYEQYF	TGTGCCAGCAGCCCGGGGAGTGGGCTCTCCTACGAGCAGTACTTC
TRBJ2-4	few	TRBV20-1	TRBD2	CSAISGIAGGKNIQYF	TGCAGTGCTATATCGGGAATAGCGGGGGGAAAAAACATTCAGTACTTC
TRBJ1-6	few	TRBV27	.	CASSGVRSYNSPLHF	TGTGCCAGCAGTGGAGTCCGCTCCTATAATTCACCCCTCCACTTT
TRBJ2-2	many	TRBV5-1	TRBD1	CASSSTGAVDTGELFF	TGCGCCAGCAGCTCGACAGGGGCGGTGGACACCGGGGAGCTGTTTTTT
TRBJ2-4	.	TRBV20-1	TRBD2	CSARLAGLAKNIQYF	TGCAGTGCAAGACTAGCGGGGTTAGCCAAAAACATTCAGTACTTC
TRBJ1-1	.	TRBV10-3	TRBD1	CAIRKDRADTEAFF	TGTGCCATCAGGAAAGACAGGGCAGACACTGAAGCTTTCTTT
TRBJ1-4	few	TRBV29-1	.	CSVEGRGDNEKLFF	TGCAGCGTTGAAGGCAGGGGAGATAATGAAAAACTGTTTTTT
TRBJ2-3	few	TRBV29-1	.	CSVELGVFTDTQYF	TGCAGCGTTGAATTGGGGGTATTCACAGATACGCAGTATTTT
TRBJ2-3	many	TRBV27	TRBD2	CASSSGRGSGTQYF	TGTGCCAGTTCCTCTGGGAGGGGCTCGGGTACGCAGTATTTT
TRBJ1-1	many	TRBV7-9	.	CASTPREDTEAFF	TGTGCCAGCACCCCCAGAGAGGACACTGAAGCTTTCTTT
TRBJ2-2	many	TRBV5-1	TRBD1	CASSLSGQGAGELFF	TGCGCCAGCAGCTTGTCGGGACAGGGAGCCGGGGAGCTGTTTTTT
TRBJ2-3	few	TRBV5-4	TRBD1	CASRRDRESDTQYF	TGTGCCAGCAGGCGGGACAGGGAGTCAGATACGCAGTATTTT
TRBJ2-2	few	TRBV18	.	CASSPSAGTGELFF	TGTGCCAGCTCACCCTCGGCAGGCACCGGGGAGCTGTTTTTT
TRBJ2-4	few	TRBV5-1	.	CASSLASSLAKNIQYF	TGCGCCAGCAGCTTGGCCAGCTCCTTAGCCAAAAACATTCAGTACTTC
TRBJ2-3	many	TRBV7-9	.	CASSLGGAPDTQYF	TGTGCCAGCAGCTTAGGGGGGGCACCAGATACGCAGTATTTT
TRBJ2-5	many	TRBV7-2	TRBD2	CASSATSGGKETQYF	TGTGCCAGCAGCGCCACTAGCGGGGGGAAAGAGACCCAGTACTTC
TRBJ2-5	.	TRBV7-2	.	CASSWLAQETQYF	TGTGCCAGCAGCTGGCTAGCGCAAGAGACCCAGTACTTC
TRBJ1-1	few	TRBV12-3/TRBV12-4	TRBD1	CASSRTGVGNTEAFF	TGTGCCAGCAGCCGGACAGGGGTCGGGAACACTGAAGCTTTCTTT
TRBJ2-1	many	TRBV4-3	TRBD2	CASSQVRLSGGPHRNEQFF	TGCGCCAGCAGCCAAGTTCGACTAAGCGGGGGGCCCCACCGAAATGAGCAGTTCTTC
TRBJ2-1	few	TRBV6-6	TRBD2	CASSSMGDYQFF	TGTGCCAGCTCATCTATGGGGGACTACCAGTTCTTC
TRBJ2-5	few	TRBV28	TRBD2	CASSSREAAGQETQYF	TGTGCCAGCAGTTCCCGCGAGGCAGCGGGACAAGAGACCCAGTACTTC
TRBJ1-5	few	TRBV5-1	.	CASSLDSSTSNQPQHF	TGCGCCAGCAGCTTAGACAGCTCTACTAGCAATCAGCCCCAGCATTTT
TRBJ1-6	.	TRBV4-2	.	CASSQELGAPLHF	TGTGCCAGCAGCCAAGAACTTGGGGCACCCCTCCACTTT
TRBJ2-1	.	TRBV12-3/TRBV12-4	.	CASSFRDREQFF	TGTGCCAGCAGTTTCCGAGACAGAGAGCAGTTCTTC
TRBJ1-5	few	TRBV6-2/TRBV6-3	.	CASTLRGGVQPQHF	TGTGCCAGCACCCTTCGGGGTGGTGTTCAGCCCCAGCATTTT
TRBJ2-3	few	TRBV28	.	CASSLAGGSDTQYF	TGTGCCAGCAGTTTAGCAGGGGGGAGTGATACGCAGTATTTT